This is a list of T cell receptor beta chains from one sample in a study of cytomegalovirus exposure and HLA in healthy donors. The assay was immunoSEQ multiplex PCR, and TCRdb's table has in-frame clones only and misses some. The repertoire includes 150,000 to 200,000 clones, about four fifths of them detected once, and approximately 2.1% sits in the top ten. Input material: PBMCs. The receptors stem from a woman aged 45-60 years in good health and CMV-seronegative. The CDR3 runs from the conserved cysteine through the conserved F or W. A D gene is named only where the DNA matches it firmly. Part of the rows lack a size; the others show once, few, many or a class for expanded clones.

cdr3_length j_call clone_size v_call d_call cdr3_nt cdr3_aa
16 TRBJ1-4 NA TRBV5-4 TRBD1 TGTGCCAGCAGCTTGGGCCCCGGGACAGGGGGTGAAAAACTGTTTTTT CASSLGPGTGGEKLFF
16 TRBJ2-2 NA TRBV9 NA TGTGCCAGCAGCCTGGACAGCCCTTCGAGTACCGGGGAGCTGTTTTTT CASSLDSPSSTGELFF
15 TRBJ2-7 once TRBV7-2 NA TGTGCCAGCAGCCAACAGCGGCTAAGCTCCTACGAGCAGTACTTC CASSQQRLSSYEQYF
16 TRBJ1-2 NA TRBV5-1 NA TGCGCCAGCAGCGGCGACAGCACCCAAGGGAGGTATGGCTACACCTTC CASSGDSTQGRYGYTF
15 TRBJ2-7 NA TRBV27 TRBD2 TGTGCCAGCAGCCCGCTCCGGGCGGGGGAGGGCGAGCAGTACTTC CASSPLRAGEGEQYF
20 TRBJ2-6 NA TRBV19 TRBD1 TGTGCCAGTAGTGACGGACAGGGGAAGGCGGGGCGGTCTGGGGCCAACGTCCTGACTTTC CASSDGQGKAGRSGANVLTF
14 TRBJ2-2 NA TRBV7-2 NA TGTGCCAGCAGCCTCCGGGGAAGCCGGCGGGAGCTGTTTTTT CASSLRGSRRELFF
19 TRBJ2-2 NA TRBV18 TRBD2 TGTGCCAGCTCACCACGCCAACTAGCGGGGGCCCAGAACACCGGGGAGCTGTTTTTT CASSPRQLAGAQNTGELFF
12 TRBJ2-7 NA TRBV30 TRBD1 TGTGCCACCCATCAGGGGGCGGGCGAGCAGTACTTC CATHQGAGEQYF
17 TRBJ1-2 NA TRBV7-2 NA TGTGCCAGCAGCTTAGTTGGGCAGGGTAGTAATAACTATGGCTACACCTTC CASSLVGQGSNNYGYTF
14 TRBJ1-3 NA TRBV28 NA TGTGCCAGCAGACAGGGAAGCTCTGGAAACACCATATATTTT CASRQGSSGNTIYF